The subject of this entry is one TCR beta chain. V lost 6 bases and J lost 6; bases outside the gene matches: 8. This CDR3 has 16 residues. Germline CDR1 is WSHSY and CDR2 is SAAADI. This record comes from a study of technical replicates of blood from a few donors. TCRdb's table, derived via immunoSEQ multiplex PCR, lists solely in-frame clones and lacks some. The sample holds just under 100,000 clones; approximately 95% are singletons and the top ten take just over 0.2%. The TCR comes from a human donor in good health. The specimen was T cells isolated from PBMCs. This rearrangement joins TRBV10-2 to TRBJ2-3; 14 positions match TRBD2. CDR3 protein: CASSSGLAGGTDTQYF. The CDR3 nucleotides read TGCGCCAGCAGCTCCGGACTAGCGGGGGGTACTGATACGCAGTATTTT.